This TCR beta chain was documented in a study of shared clonotypes between healthy human individuals. The study, taken as a whole, reports: Among donors, clonotype sharing was expected to be affected by sequencing depth.

Of note for this clone: Its antigen is currently unknown.

Germline CDR1 LNHNV, CDR2 YYDKDF (reference sequence). The CDR3 is 14 amino acids. With 7 bases removed from V and 0 bases from J, the gap between germline ends came to 9 bases. Several immunoSEQ plates held equal portions of the genomic DNA taken from each subset. The sequenced material, unsorted PBMC DNA, was run on ten immunoSEQ deep assay plates. Profiled with immunoSEQ multiplex PCR; TCRdb holds only in-frame clones, not every one. This repertoire shows about 510,000 clones, 79% found once; its top ten account for about an eighth. The rearrangement links TRBV15 to TRBJ2-2; D uncertain. The receptor was isolated from a middle-aged woman in good health. Some clones in this sample may be carry-over from other donors' samples. The material sequenced was PBMCs. CDR3 amino acids: CATTLIANTGELFF. The CDR3 nucleotides are TGTGCCACCACGCTAATCGCGAACACCGGGGAGCTGTTTTTT.